This T cell receptor (beta chain) was identified during a study of CXCR3-negative and CXCR3-positive naive CD8 T cells (dated by TCRdb to between 2019 and 2020). For the wider study: In total, approximately 130 million TRB reads were obtained, or roughly 1.5 +/- 0.3 million reads per library. The diversity and physicochemical repertoire analyses included under 12 donors pooled from two independent experiments. Naive subsets from about five donors and memory cells from 3 donors were included in the TRBV-TRBJ cluster analysis.

As to this clonotype: The specificity of this receptor is unknown.

Sequenced on a NextSeq 550. The Human TCR Profiling Kit (MiLaboratory) was used to prepare UMI-labeled 5' RACE TRB cDNA libraries. The full amount of extracted RNA was used for cDNA synthesis, and the full amount of resulting cDNA was used for PCR amplification. The libraries were made side by side, with each library going through the same number of PCR cycles. Turning to the authors' computational methods: With a minimum of two reads required per UMI, MIGEC and MiXCR pulled out about 50,000 +/- 10,000 unique UMI-labeled TRB cDNA molecules from each library. On average, each library contained about 40,000 +/- 10,000 functional in-frame TRB CDR3 nucleotide clonotypes without stop codons. After downsampling to 5000 UMI-labeled TRB molecules per sample, diversity metrics, including normalized Shannon-Wiener and Chao1, were computed in VDJtools. For the central five CDR3 residues, VDJtools calculated physicochemical properties weighted by clonotype size, namely interaction energy, strength, volume and Kidera factor 4. Once TCRdb had reprocessed the reads, it stored one entry per CDR3 protein sequence and supplied no DNA. TCRdb's processing, not the study's, gives the V and J calls here. The table for this sample records 70,000 to 95,000 distinct CDR3 sequences. The ten largest make up around 1.8% of the sample.

Each CD8+ T cell subset was flow-sorted in triplicate, and a few hundred thousand cells per subset were placed directly into RLT lysis buffer. Naive CD8+ T cells were defined stringently as CD45RO-CCR7+CD27+CD95- to exclude memory contaminants. Standard density gradient centrifugation was used to isolate peripheral blood mononuclear cells from buffy coats. A FACSAria III was used to flow-sort naive CXCR3-negative and CXCR3-positive CD8+ T cells. Total RNA was extracted from sorted cells using an RNeasy Mini Kit. Counted from cysteine to phenylalanine, this CDR3 has 14 amino acids. No DNA has been recorded. CDR1 and CDR2 are read off the germline V gene (reference sequence) as SEHNR and FQNEAQ. Overall study results and their limits: Because surface CD5, which has been linked to self-reactivity in mice, was comparable between naive subsets, TCR interaction strength was also inferred from TRB CDR3 physicochemical properties. Naive CXCR3-negative and CXCR3-positive cells from the same donor showed similar TRBV-TRBJ usage, whereas memory cells showed distinct patterns. Compared with CXCR3-negative naive cells, CXCR3-positive naive cells had TRB CDR3s with higher hydrophobicity (lower Kidera factor 4), lower energy, and higher strength and volume indices. CXCR3 expression partially decreased after cryopreservation, so most assays used freshly isolated PBMCs. Comparably high repertoire diversity was found in both naive subsets, whereas much lower repertoire diversity was found in memory CD8+ T cells.

What was sequenced was naive CXCR3- CD8+ T cells from blood. This specimen's cell subset or site label, interpreted: CD45RO-CCR7+CD27+CD95- naive CD8+ T cells lacking CXCR3 (TNR3-). The rearranged segments are TRBV7-9 and TRBJ2-5; TCRdb gives TRBD1 as the D gene, but with no DNA this cannot be confirmed. The sequence came from a human donor in good health. Some clones in this sample may be carry-over from other donors' samples. CDR3 reads: CASSSFWDREDQYF.